This TCR beta chain originates from a study of tumor-infiltrating lymphocytes in oesophageal squamous cell carcinoma. The CDR3 runs to 14 residues. Germline CDR1 is SGHTA and CDR2 is FQGNSA. TCRdb re-analysed the PCR reads in MiXCR, keeping a single row per CDR3 protein. This repertoire shows some 9,800 distinct CDR3 sequences, about two thirds found once; its top ten account for approximately 25%. A few counts support this clonotype. Sequencing input: esophageal tumor tissue. The sequence was obtained from a female donor with esophageal squamous cell carcinoma. This chain connects TRBV7-2 to TRBJ2-6; TRBD1 matches 7 bases. The better agreement between TRBJ2-7 and the DNA end casts doubt on the J call. CDR3 protein: CASSSNRGPYEQYF. The DNA of the CDR3 is TGTGCCAGCAGCTCGAACAGGGGACCCTACGAGCAGTACTTC.